The 21 T cell receptor beta chains listed next were all sequenced from one sample in a study of response to subunit inactivated influenza vaccine. TCRdb used MiXCR to reprocess the RT-PCR reads, holding one entry per CDR3 protein. The table shows 500,000 to 750,000 distinct CDR3 sequences, with around 15% occurring only once. Source: PBMCs from blood, taken 12 days after vaccination. The source of these receptors is a man aged 50-59 years who received an inactivated influenza vaccine.

This clonotype was observed a handful of times. The V call is TRBV7-2, the J call TRBJ1-2; D not certain. Germline V gene lookup returns CDR1 SGHTA and CDR2 FQGNSA. Trimming took 4 bases from V and 4 from J, leaving 13 bases between them. The CDR3 runs to 14 residues. Here the CDR3 DNA reads TGTGCCAGCAGCTCCCGCGATCATGGCTATGGCTACACCTTC. Translating gives CASSSRDHGYGYTF.

This clonotype came up many times. The chain joins TRBV6-2 or TRBV6-3 to TRBJ2-3; D remains ambiguous. Germline CDR1 MNHEY, CDR2 SVGEGT. Trimming removed 5 bases from V and 4 bases from J, with 7 bases in between. The CDR3 totals 12 residues. In DNA, the CDR3 is TGTGCCAGCAGTCAGGTCCCAGATACGCAGTATTTT. It translates to CASSQVPDTQYF.

The J gene is TRBJ2-1, the V gene TRBV6-2 or TRBV6-3, with 12 positions matching TRBD2. This CDR3 contains 16 residues. Germline lookup yields CDR1 MNHEY and CDR2 SVGEGT. The ends lost 6 bases at V and 8 bases at J; junction bases unmatched: 11. The CDR3, as DNA: TGTGCCAGCAGCCTAAACCTAGCGGGAGGGGACGATGAGCAGTTCTTC. Protein product: CASSLNLAGGDDEQFF.

The chain uses TRBV10-3 and TRBJ2-3; D uncertain. Trimming removed 4 bases from V and 0 bases from J, with 5 bases in between. Germline-derived CDR1 and CDR2 are ENHRY and SYGVKD. This CDR3 is built from 13 residues. The CDR3 DNA reads TGTGCCATCAGTGTATATAGCACAGATACGCAGTATTTT. Encoded protein: CAISVYSTDTQYF.

This chain connects TRBV28 to TRBJ2-1, with D perhaps matching TRBD1 or TRBD2 (5 bases each). Between the trimmed V and J ends, which lost 2 bases and 6 bases, there was a span of 14 bases. CDR1 and CDR2 (germline): MDHEN, SYDVKM. The CDR3 runs to 15 residues. This CDR3 is CASSLVPGRGNEQFF. The CDR3 coding sequence is TGTGCCAGCAGTTTAGTCCCGGGACGGGGCAATGAGCAGTTCTTC.

The chain joins TRBV24-1 to TRBJ1-2; D not resolved. V lost 0 bases and J 8 bases, leaving 9 bases between the germline ends. The CDR3 covers 13 residues. Germline lookup yields CDR1 KGHDR and CDR2 SFDVKD. CDR3: CATSDLRGAGYTF. DNA for the CDR3: TGTGCCACCAGTGATTTGCGGGGTGCCGGCTACACCTTC.

The chain employs TRBV20-1 and TRBJ1-1, with unresolved D. The CDR3 totals 13 residues. V lost 0 bases, J lost 3 bases, and 8 bases lay in between. CDR1 and CDR2 (germline): DFQATT, SNEGSKA (reference sequence). CDR3 amino acids: CSAREGSDTEAFF. CDR3 DNA: TGCAGTGCTAGAGAGGGCAGTGACACTGAAGCTTTCTTT.

This clonotype was seen only a few times. V gene TRBV9 combines with J gene TRBJ2-1; D is undetermined. Trimming pared 0 bases from V and 7 bases from J, leaving 14 bases between. The germline V gene has CDR1 SGDLS and CDR2 YYNGEE. The CDR3 has 15 amino acids. CDR3 sequence (DNA): TGTGCCAGCAGCGTAGTCGGGTATAAGCAGAATGAGCAGTTCTTC. This translates into CASSVVGYKQNEQFF.

This clonotype was picked up a small number of times. V and J are TRBV6-1 and TRBJ2-7; unclear D gene. Germline V gives CDR1 MNHNS, CDR2 SASEGT. The CDR3 covers 17 residues. Trimming took 7 bases from V and 2 from J, leaving 24 bases between them. The CDR3 region has the DNA TGTGCCAGCACAAATCAACTCTACAGACTCGTCCCCTACGAGCAGTACTTC. It specifies CASTNQLYRLVPYEQYF.

This chain joins TRBV4-1 and TRBJ2-5, with D unclear. This CDR3 is built from 16 residues. Germline V gene data show CDR1 as MGHRA and CDR2 as YSYEKL. Trimming took off 3 bases at V and 2 bases at J, with 16 bases between the two ends. CDR3 residues: CASSHGVGRTQETQYF. In DNA form, the CDR3 reads TGCGCCAGCAGCCACGGAGTAGGACGGACGCAAGAGACCCAGTACTTC.

The V and J genes are TRBV24-1 and TRBJ2-3; 11 bases agree with TRBD2. Trimming removed 7 bases from V and 4 bases from J; junction bases left unmatched: 15. There are 18 residues in the CDR3. Germline assignment: CDR1 KGHDR and CDR2 SFDVKD. The CDR3 DNA reads TGTGCCACCAGCGGTACTAGCGGGAGAAGGTTATCAGCAGATACGCAGTATTTT. Amino acid sequence: CATSGTSGRRLSADTQYF.

V gene TRBV11-2 combines with J gene TRBJ2-1; 7 bases map to TRBD2. V lost 8 bases and J lost 7; bases outside the gene matches: 8. The V gene's germline CDR1 is SGHAT and CDR2 FQNNGV. The CDR3 covers 13 residues. This CDR3 reads CASSWSSGNEQFF. The CDR3 DNA reads as TGTGCCAGCTCCTGGTCTAGCGGAAATGAGCAGTTCTTC.

V usage is TRBV7-6 and J usage is TRBJ2-5, with D maybe TRBD1 (5 bases). The CDR3 spans 15 residues. Deletions cut 4 bases from V and 1 base from J, with 13 bases between. CDR1 and CDR2 from the germline V gene are SGHVS and FNYEAQ. Here the CDR3 DNA reads TGTGCCAGCAGCTCATCCCCAGGGCGCCAAGAGACCCAGTACTTC. It yields the protein CASSSSPGRQETQYF.

J is TRBJ1-2 and V is TRBV29-1; D gene ambiguous. Trimming stripped 4 bases from V and 2 bases from J, with 8 bases between. CDR3 size: 12 residues. Germline CDR1 reads SQVTM; CDR2 reads ANQGSEA. CDR3 nucleotide sequence: TGCAGCGTTGTCGGGAGGAACTATGGCTACACCTTC. It is translated as CSVVGRNYGYTF.

The chain carries TRBV9 and TRBJ1-2; D might be TRBD1 (5 bases). The CDR3 consists of 15 residues. Trimming took off 4 bases at V and 6 bases at J, with 19 bases between the two ends. Germline-derived CDR1 and CDR2 are SGDLS and YYNGEE. CDR3 region: CASSPQGGRLHGYTF. The CDR3 coding sequence is TGTGCCAGCAGCCCCCAGGGCGGTCGATTACATGGCTACACCTTC.

V is TRBV7-8 and J is TRBJ1-1, with 12 bases that match TRBD1. Germline CDR1 is SGHVS and CDR2 is FQNEAQ. The CDR3 has 15 residues. With 5 bases clipped from V and 4 bases from J, the junction kept 5 bases outside the gene matches. For the CDR3, the DNA is TGTGCCAGCAGCAGGGGGACAGGGGGCTTCACTGAAGCTTTCTTT. Amino acids: CASSRGTGGFTEAFF. Looking up the rest from reference TRBV7-8 and TRBJ1-1 gives the full variable domain: GAGVSQSPRYKVAKRGQDVALRCDPISGHVSLFWYQQALGQGPEFLTYFQNEAQLDKSGLPSDRFFAERPEGSVSTLKIQRTQQEDSAVYLCASSRGTGGFTEAFFGQGTRLTVV.

This clonotype was picked up many times. The CDR3 protein is CASSQGWTGSGYTF. CDR3 nucleotides: TGTGCCAGCAGCCAAGGGTGGACTGGGAGTGGCTACACCTTC. This rearrangement joins TRBV3-1 to TRBJ1-2; D not certain. V lost 1 base, J lost 7 bases, and 13 bases lay in between. This CDR3 comprises 14 residues. Germline V gene data show CDR1 as LGHDT and CDR2 as YNNKEL (reference sequence). The variable domain in full, completed from reference TRBV3-1 and TRBJ1-2, reads DTAVSQTPKYLVTQMGNDKSIKCEQNLGHDTMYWYKQDSKKFLKIMFSYNNKELIINETVPNRFSPKSPDKAHLNLHINSLELGDSAVYFCASSQGWTGSGYTFGSGTRLTVV.

This clonotype was counted between two and nine times. The CDR3 sequence is CASSRTVALPSLHF. The CDR3 DNA sequence: TGTGCCAGCAGTCGAACAGTGGCCCTTCCGTCCCTCCACTTT. V and J are TRBV12-3 or TRBV12-4 and TRBJ1-6, with unresolved D. The CDR3 covers 14 residues. V dropped 5 bases and J dropped 14 bases, with 19 bases sitting between them.

The rearrangement links TRBV27 to TRBJ2-2; no clear D. Trimming removed 5 bases from V and 7 bases from J, with 8 bases in between. The germline gives CDR1 MNHEY, CDR2 SMNVEV (reference sequence). This CDR3 is built from 12 residues. CDR3 protein: CASSLGNGELFF. The CDR3 nucleotides read TGTGCCAGCAGTCTGGGAAACGGGGAGCTGTTTTTT.

This clonotype was recorded a few times. The chain recombines TRBV20-1 with TRBJ2-7; D might be TRBD1 or TRBD2, each matching 5 bases. This CDR3 comprises 15 residues. Germline V CDR1 and CDR2: DFQATT, SNEGSKA (reference sequence). V lost 6 bases and J 0 bases, leaving 18 bases between the germline ends. The CDR3 bases are TGCAGTGCCAACTACGGGACGGCACTCTCCTACGAGCAGTACTTC. Protein: CSANYGTALSYEQYF.

This clonotype was counted a few times. This chain connects TRBV20-1 to TRBJ1-1; D gene ambiguous. The CDR3 is 14 residues long. Germline CDR1 DFQATT, CDR2 SNEGSKA (reference sequence). With 2 bases removed from V and 0 bases from J, the gap between germline ends came to 10 bases. The CDR3 DNA reads as TGCAGTGCTAGACTCTTTGGGATGAACACTGAAGCTTTCTTT. Amino acids: CSARLFGMNTEAFF.